A single sample gave rise to the 26 T cell receptor beta chains below, sequenced in a study of T cells in Graves' hyperthyroidism and ophthalmopathy. TCR beta CDR3 sequences were amplified from RNA transcripts. During a first-round RT-PCR of the TCR CDR3, the HTBI primer set was used. TCRdb used MiXCR to reprocess the multiplex PCR reads, holding one entry per CDR3 protein. The sample records about 840,000 distinct CDR3 sequences, 35% to 45% being singletons. Sequencing used blood. These receptors were obtained from a man aged 18 to 29 with Graves' hyperthyroidism.

Notes on this clonotype: One base away lies a much larger clone, so this may be a sequencing read error. This sequence joins TRBV7-8 and TRBJ2-5; 11 bases align to TRBD2. This CDR3 contains 16 residues. Germline V gene lookup returns CDR1 SGHVS and CDR2 FQNEAQ. Here the CDR3 DNA reads TGTGCCAGCAGCTTGTCGACTAGCGGGGCGCAAGAGACCCCGTACTTC. This translates into CASSLSTSGAQETPYF.

The genes are TRBV20-1 and TRBJ2-7, with 9 bases fitting TRBD1. CDR1 and CDR2 from the germline V gene are DFQATT and SNEGSKA (reference sequence). There are 13 residues in the CDR3. Trimming at V came to 4 bases and at J to 1 base, leaving 2 bases not matched to a gene. The CDR3 DNA reads TGCAGTGCTAATGACAGGGGGTCCTACGAGCAGTACTTC. It yields the protein CSANDRGSYEQYF.

This rearrangement joins TRBV19 to TRBJ1-3, with 7 bases that match TRBD1. CDR1 and CDR2 from the germline V gene are LNHDA and SQIVND (reference sequence). The CDR3 sequence is 15 residues long. Germline trimming cut 4 bases from V and 1 base from J; bases unmatched to any gene: 4. The CDR3 here is CASSTGTASGNTIYF. The CDR3 DNA sequence: TGTGCCAGTAGTACTGGGACAGCGTCTGGAAACACCATATATTTT.

CDR3: CASSPTTGPPNYGYTF. In DNA form, the CDR3 reads TGTGCCAGCAGCCCAACGACAGGGCCTCCTAACTATGGCTACACCTTC. V usage is TRBV5-6 and J usage is TRBJ1-2, with TRBD1 matching over 7 bases. The CDR3 runs 16 residues. Germline CDR1 SGHDT, CDR2 YYEEEE. V trimming: 4 bases; J trimming: 0 bases; junction bases outside the gene matches: 9.

This clonotype was observed once. A much bigger clone sits one base away, suggesting this may be a read error. V usage is TRBV10-3 and J usage is TRBJ1-4, with D perhaps TRBD1 (6 bases). V lost 3 bases and J 8 bases, leaving 16 bases between the germline ends. CDR3 length: 15 residues. Germline lookup yields CDR1 ENHRY and CDR2 SYGVKD. CDR3 sequence (DNA): TGTGCCATCAGTGAACACAGGGTGATGGGAGAAAAACTGTTTTTT. This encodes CAISEHRVMGEKLFF.

With regard to this clonotype: This clone may be a read error of a much larger clone one base away. This sequence joins TRBV10-3 and TRBJ1-2; a weak D match, TRBD1 (6 bases). The CDR3 contains 13 residues. CDR1 and CDR2 from the germline V gene are ENHRY and SYGVKD. V was clipped by 5 bases and J by 8 bases, with 15 bases between them. The CDR3 spells CAISHGQNGGYTF. The CDR3 nucleotides read TGTGCCATCAGTCACGGACAGAATGGGGGCTACACCTTC.

In this sample, this clonotype turned up once. The chain recombines TRBV4-3 with TRBJ2-5; 12 nucleotides match TRBD2. Germline lookup yields CDR1 LGHNA and CDR2 YSLEER. J was trimmed by 4 bases and V by 0 bases; bases with no gene match: 6. CDR3 length: 17 amino acids. Here the CDR3 DNA reads TGCGCCAGCAGCCAAGAGAGACTAGCGGGAGAAGGAGAGACCCAGTACTTC. This translates into CASSQERLAGEGETQYF.

This clonotype was recorded a few times. This sequence joins TRBV2 and TRBJ2-2; 8 bases agree with TRBD1. V lost 6 bases, J lost 7 bases, and 7 bases stayed unmatched. The CDR3 contains 14 residues. Per the germline V gene, CDR1 is SNHLY and CDR2 is FYNNEI. The CDR3 region is CASRVRGRDGELFF. The DNA for the CDR3 is TGTGCCAGCAGGGTCAGGGGGCGCGACGGGGAGCTGTTTTTT. Variable domain in full (rest from reference TRBV2 and TRBJ2-2): EPEVTQTPSHQVTQMGQEVILRCVPISNHLYFYWYRQILGQKVEFLVSFYNNEISEKSEIFDDQFSVERPDGSNFTLKIRSTKLEDSAMYFCASRVRGRDGELFFGEGSRLTVL.

The chain has TRBV27 and TRBJ1-6; a weak D match, TRBD1 (5 bases). The CDR3 is 13 residues long. V shed 4 bases and J shed 9 bases, with 10 bases lying between them. The germline gives CDR1 MNHEY, CDR2 SMNVEV (reference sequence). The CDR3 region has the DNA TGTGCCAGCAGTTGGGGGACTGGTTCACCCCTCCACTTT. Translation gives CASSWGTGSPLHF.

In the case of this clonotype: This may arise from a read error, as a much more abundant clone is one base away. This chain connects TRBV5-8 to TRBJ1-1; D might be TRBD1 (6 bases). The CDR3 contains 13 residues. The germline gives CDR1 SGHTS, CDR2 YDEGEE. V lost 2 bases and J 5 bases, leaving 10 bases between the germline ends. CDR3 in amino acids: CASSFDRRTEAFF. The CDR3 DNA reads as TGTGCCAGCAGCTTTGACAGGAGGACTGAAGCTTTCTTT.

The rearrangement joins TRBV12-3 or TRBV12-4 to TRBJ2-5; 8 bases are a match to TRBD1. Trimming took 6 bases from V and 1 from J; bases not matched to a gene: 4. This CDR3 has 14 amino acids. The CDR3, as DNA: TGTGCCAGCAGACCTGACAGGGGCCAAGAGACCCAGTACTTC. This translates into CASRPDRGQETQYF.

This clonotype showed up many times. The V and J genes are TRBV19 and TRBJ2-7, with 9 bases identical to TRBD1. V was clipped by 7 bases and J by 4 bases; unmatched bases: 5. The germline gives CDR1 LNHDA, CDR2 SQIVND (reference sequence). The CDR3 covers 13 residues. This CDR3 reads CASTPGQGYEQYF. The CDR3 nucleotides are TGTGCCAGTACCCCGGGACAGGGATACGAGCAGTACTTC. Looking up the rest from reference TRBV19 and TRBJ2-7 gives the full variable domain: DGGITQSPKYLFRKEGQNVTLSCEQNLNHDAMYWYRQDPGQGLRLIYYSQIVNDFQKGDIAEGYSVSREKKESFPLTVTSAQKNPTAFYLCASTPGQGYEQYFGPGTRLTVT.

The chain carries TRBV2 and TRBJ1-1; D is perhaps TRBD1 (6 bases). V was shortened by 4 bases and J by 2 bases, with 17 bases between the two germline ends. CDR1 is SNHLY, CDR2 FYNNEI, per germline. This CDR3 has 16 residues. The CDR3 reads CASSAQGRGVNTEAFF. DNA for the CDR3: TGTGCCAGCAGTGCACAGGGTCGTGGGGTTAACACTGAAGCTTTCTTT.

This clonotype was seen only once. A much larger clone sits a single nucleotide away, making a read error possible. The CDR3 nucleotides are TGCAGCGTTGGAAGCCAAGAGACCCAGTACTTC. Translation gives CSVGSQETQYF. The gene calls are TRBV29-1 and TRBJ2-5, with D unclear. Germline values: CDR1 SQVTM, CDR2 ANQGSEA. The V end lost 4 bases, the J end lost 1 base, and 4 bases lay between the germline ends. This CDR3 comprises 11 residues.

This clonotype was detected ten times or more. The chain combines TRBV29-1 with TRBJ1-1; D is unresolved. Trimming took 4 bases from V and 6 from J, leaving 6 bases between them. Germline CDR1 and CDR2: SQVTM and ANQGSEA. CDR3 length equals 10 residues. The CDR3 DNA sequence: TGCAGCGTTGGTCAGTCTGAAGCTTTCTTT. This gives the protein CSVGQSEAFF.

This clonotype has a count of ten or more. The chain recombines TRBV7-9 with TRBJ2-5; 8 nucleotides match TRBD1. The CDR3 sequence is 14 residues long. Unmatched junction bases numbered 6, after V lost 5 bases and J lost 4 bases. Per the germline V gene, CDR1 is SEHNR and CDR2 is FQNEAQ (reference sequence). The CDR3 DNA is TGTGCCAGCAGCCCAGCAGGGGGCGCAGAGACCCAGTACTTC. It codes for CASSPAGGAETQYF.

This clonotype was detected a few times. The V call is TRBV25-1, the J call TRBJ2-7; 9 bases align to TRBD1. The V gene's germline CDR1 is MGHDK and CDR2 SYGVNS. The CDR3 totals 15 residues. Unmatched junction bases numbered 6, after V lost 6 bases and J lost 0 bases. The chain's CDR3 is CASRVGQGISYEQYF. CDR3 DNA: TGTGCCAGCAGAGTTGGACAGGGGATCTCCTACGAGCAGTACTTC.

This clonotype was counted only a few times. This chain connects TRBV12-3 or TRBV12-4 to TRBJ2-7, with D tentatively TRBD2 (7 bases). The CDR3 covers 17 residues. The V end was cut by 4 bases, the J end by 5 bases, with 24 bases between. The CDR3 reads CASSYVRGGVESNEQYF. The DNA of the CDR3 is TGTGCCAGCAGTTACGTGAGGGGGGGCGTAGAATCCAACGAGCAGTACTTC.

This clonotype appeared a few times. V gene TRBV7-9 combines with J gene TRBJ1-2, with a tentative D call TRBD1 (6 bases). The CDR3 has 14 residues. Deletions cut 5 bases from V and 4 bases from J, with 14 bases between. The germline V gene encodes CDR1 SEHNR and CDR2 FQNEAQ (reference sequence). The CDR3 protein is CASSALGGPYGYTF. The CDR3 coding sequence is TGTGCCAGCAGCGCACTGGGGGGGCCCTATGGCTACACCTTC.

The CDR3 DNA reads as TGTGCCAGCAGCATTGGGACATCGGCGAACACCGGGGAGCTGTTTTTT. This translates into CASSIGTSANTGELFF. The J gene is TRBJ2-2, the V gene TRBV7-8, with a tentative D call TRBD1 (6 bases). Per the germline V gene, CDR1 is SGHVS and CDR2 is FQNEAQ. CDR3 size: 16 residues. V lost 5 bases to trimming and J lost 0 bases, with 13 bases between them.

This clonotype was detected a few times. The gene calls are TRBV4-2 and TRBJ2-7; maybe TRBD1 (6 bases). This CDR3 is 15 amino acids long. Germline V gene sequence: CDR1 LGHNA, CDR2 YNFKEQ. Deletions cut 2 bases from V and 3 bases from J, with 14 bases between. This CDR3 is CASSQPRDKIYEQYF. Written as DNA, the CDR3 is TGTGCCAGCAGCCAACCCCGGGACAAGATCTACGAGCAGTACTTC.

Regarding this clonotype: The junction and the germline gene differ at one end; a read error may be behind it. J is TRBJ2-7 and V is TRBV7-9, with D tentatively TRBD1 or TRBD2 (7 bases each). The germline V gene has CDR1 SEHNR and CDR2 FQNEAQ (reference sequence). The CDR3 is 16 amino acids. This chain's CDR3 is CASSQELTGEGYEQYF. CDR3 DNA: TGCGCCAGCAGCCAAGAACTCACAGGGGAGGGCTACGAGCAGTACTTC.

The genes are TRBV7-9 and TRBJ1-1; unclear D gene. In germline, CDR1 is SEHNR, CDR2 FQNEAQ (reference sequence). The CDR3 is 13 residues long. Trimming left V 5 bases short and J 10 bases short, with 17 bases between. Written as DNA, the CDR3 is TGTGCCAGCAGCCCAGATCCGGCTGTCCCAGCTTTCTTT. Its translation is CASSPDPAVPAFF.

Only a few counts were recorded for this clonotype. The chain has TRBV4-1 and TRBJ2-5; possible D gene TRBD2, 6 bases. This CDR3 region has 14 residues. V lost 1 base to trimming and J lost 5 bases, with 11 bases between them. Germline loops: CDR1 MGHRA, CDR2 YSYEKL. This chain's CDR3 is CASSQVTSLETQYF. The CDR3 DNA reads TGCGCCAGCAGCCAAGTGACTAGTCTCGAGACCCAGTACTTC.

Notes on this clonotype: Possible read error: a much larger clone is one base away. This chain joins TRBV7-9 and TRBJ1-1; D is unclear. The CDR3 is 14 residues long. The germline gives CDR1 SEHNR, CDR2 FQNEAQ (reference sequence). This CDR3 is CTSSFTGKNTEAFF. For the CDR3, the DNA is TGTACCAGCAGCTTTACTGGGAAGAACACTGAAGCTTTCTTT.

This clonotype was seen a handful of times. V usage is TRBV13 and J usage is TRBJ1-5, with 7 bases fitting TRBD1. With V trimmed by 3 bases and J by 5 bases, 16 bases remained unmatched. Per the germline V gene, CDR1 is PRHDT and CDR2 is FYEKMQ (reference sequence). This CDR3 has 18 amino acids. This CDR3 reads CASSFLGQSLGTDQPQHF. CDR3 DNA sequence: TGTGCCAGCAGCTTCCTGGGACAGAGCTTGGGAACAGATCAGCCCCAGCATTTT.